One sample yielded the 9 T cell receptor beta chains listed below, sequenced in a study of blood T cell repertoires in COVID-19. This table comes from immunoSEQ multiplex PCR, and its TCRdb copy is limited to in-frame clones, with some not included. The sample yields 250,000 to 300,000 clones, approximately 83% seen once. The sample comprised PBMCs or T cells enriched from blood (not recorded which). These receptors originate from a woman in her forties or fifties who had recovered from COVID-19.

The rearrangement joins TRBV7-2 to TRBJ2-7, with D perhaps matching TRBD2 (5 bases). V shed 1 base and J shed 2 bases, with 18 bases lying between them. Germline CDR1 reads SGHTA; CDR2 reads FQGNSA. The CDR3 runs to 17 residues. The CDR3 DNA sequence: TGTGCCAGCAGCTTAGGCCCTATAAGCCTAGCTGCCTACGAGCAGTACTTC. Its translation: CASSLGPISLAAYEQYF.

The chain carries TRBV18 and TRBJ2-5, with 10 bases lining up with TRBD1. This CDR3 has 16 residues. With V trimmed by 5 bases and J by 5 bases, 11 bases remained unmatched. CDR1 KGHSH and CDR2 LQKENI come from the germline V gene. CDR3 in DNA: TGTGCCAGCTCAGCCCGACAGGGGGCAATGGGGGAGACCCAGTACTTC. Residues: CASSARQGAMGETQYF.

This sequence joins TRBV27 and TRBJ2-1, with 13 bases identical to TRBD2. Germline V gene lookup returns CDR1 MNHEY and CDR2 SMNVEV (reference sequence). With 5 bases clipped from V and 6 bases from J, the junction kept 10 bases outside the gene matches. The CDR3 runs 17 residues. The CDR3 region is CASSPTRTSGRRNEQFF. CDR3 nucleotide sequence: TGTGCCAGCAGTCCAACAAGGACTAGCGGGAGACGCAATGAGCAGTTCTTC.

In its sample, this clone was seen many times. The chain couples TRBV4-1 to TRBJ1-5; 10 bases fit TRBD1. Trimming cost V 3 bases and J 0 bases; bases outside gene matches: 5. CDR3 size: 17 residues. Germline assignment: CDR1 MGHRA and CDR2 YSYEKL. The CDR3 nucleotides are TGCGCCAGCAGCCAGGGGGACAGGGGTACTAGCAATCAGCCCCAGCATTTT. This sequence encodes CASSQGDRGTSNQPQHF.

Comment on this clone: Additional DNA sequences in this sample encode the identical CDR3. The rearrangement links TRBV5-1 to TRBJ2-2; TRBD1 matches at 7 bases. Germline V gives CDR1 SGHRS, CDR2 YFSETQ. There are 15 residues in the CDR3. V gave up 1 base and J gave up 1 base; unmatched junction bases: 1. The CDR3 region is CASSLRQGNTGELFF. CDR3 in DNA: TGCGCCAGCAGCTTGAGACAGGGGAACACCGGGGAGCTGTTTTTT.

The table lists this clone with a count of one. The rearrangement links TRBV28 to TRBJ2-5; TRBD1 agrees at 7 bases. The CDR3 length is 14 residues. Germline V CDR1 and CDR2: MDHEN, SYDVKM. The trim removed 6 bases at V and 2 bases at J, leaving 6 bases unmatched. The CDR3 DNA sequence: TGTGCCAGCAGCGTCCGGGACAGACAAGAGACCCAGTACTTC. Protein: CASSVRDRQETQYF.

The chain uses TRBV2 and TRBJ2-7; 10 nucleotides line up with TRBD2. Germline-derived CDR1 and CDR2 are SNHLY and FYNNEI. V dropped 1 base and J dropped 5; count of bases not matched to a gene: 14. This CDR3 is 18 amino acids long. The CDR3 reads CASSEVSLAGVYQNEQYF. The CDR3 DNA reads TGTGCCAGCAGTGAAGTAAGTCTAGCGGGAGTTTACCAAAACGAGCAGTACTTC.

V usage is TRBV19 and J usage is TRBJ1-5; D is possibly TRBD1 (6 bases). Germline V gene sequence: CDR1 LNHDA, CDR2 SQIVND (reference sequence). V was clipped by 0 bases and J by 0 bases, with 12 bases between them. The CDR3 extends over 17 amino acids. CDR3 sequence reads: CASSIEVGTYSNQPQHF. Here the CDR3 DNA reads TGTGCCAGTAGTATAGAAGTTGGGACATATAGCAATCAGCCCCAGCATTTT.

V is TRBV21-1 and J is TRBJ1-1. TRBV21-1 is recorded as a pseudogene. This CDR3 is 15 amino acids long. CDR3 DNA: TGTGCCAGCAGCCCGGGAGGAGCAGAGAACACTGAAGCTTTCTTT. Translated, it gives CASSPGGAENTEAFF.